This T cell receptor (beta chain) was recorded in a study of CXCR3-negative and CXCR3-positive naive CD8 T cells. Findings of the study overall: Both of the naive subsets showed about the same high diversity, but memory CD8+ cells had much less. CXCR3-positive naive cells had more hydrophobic TRB CDR3s than CXCR3-negative naive cells. Naive CXCR3-negative cells resembled naive CXCR3-positive cells in TRBV-TRBJ usage; memory cells differed.

The CDR3 is made up of 12 amino acids. In germline, CDR1 is SQVTM, CDR2 ANQGSEA. It was by 5' RACE with UMI labels that the TRB cDNA libraries were prepared. Reprocessing the 5' RACE reads, TCRdb reports a single entry for every CDR3 protein and omits DNA. The sample data list some 140,000 distinct CDR3 sequences. Within the CD8+ T cell compartment, naive cells were CD45RO-CCR7+CD27+CD95-. On this clonotype: Antigen specificity is unknown.

V and J are TRBV29-1 and TRBJ2-7; TCRdb's D gene call, TRBD1, goes unchecked for lack of DNA. This clonotype was sampled from a human donor in good health. Some clones in this sample may be carry-over from other donors' samples. Material: naive CXCR3+ CD8+ T cells from blood. Indicated subset: CD45RO-CCR7+CD27+CD95- naive CD8+ T cells expressing CXCR3 (TNR3+). The CDR3 protein is CSVSQGTYEQYF.